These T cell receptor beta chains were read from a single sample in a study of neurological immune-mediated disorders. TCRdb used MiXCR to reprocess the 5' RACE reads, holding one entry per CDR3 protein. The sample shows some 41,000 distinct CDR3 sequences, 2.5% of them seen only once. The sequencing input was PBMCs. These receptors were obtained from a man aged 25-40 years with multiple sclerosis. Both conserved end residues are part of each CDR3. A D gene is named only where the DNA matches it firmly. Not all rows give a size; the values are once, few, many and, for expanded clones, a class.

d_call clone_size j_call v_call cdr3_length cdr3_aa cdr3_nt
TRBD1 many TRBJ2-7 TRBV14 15 CASSRTGVYSYEQYF TGTGCCAGCAGCCGAACAGGGGTCTACTCCTACGAGCAGTACTTC
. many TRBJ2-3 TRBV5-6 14 CASSRGRDRDTQYF TGTGCCAGCAGCAGGGGCCGAGACAGAGATACGCAGTATTTT
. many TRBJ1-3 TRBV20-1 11 CSARPGNTIYF TGCAGTGCTAGGCCGGGAAACACCATATATTTT
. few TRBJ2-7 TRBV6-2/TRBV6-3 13 CASSYQTSYEQYF TGTGCCAGCAGTTACCAAACATCCTACGAGCAGTACTTC
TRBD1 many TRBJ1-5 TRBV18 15 CASSPDRGFHQPQHF TGTGCCAGCTCACCGGACAGGGGATTCCATCAGCCCCAGCATTTT
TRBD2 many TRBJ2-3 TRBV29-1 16 CSVEGVGGGGTDTQYF TGCAGCGTTGAAGGGGTTGGCGGGGGAGGCACAGATACGCAGTATTTT
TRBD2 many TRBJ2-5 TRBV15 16 CATSRVLGEGQETQYF TGTGCCACCAGCAGAGTTTTGGGGGAGGGTCAAGAGACCCAGTACTTC
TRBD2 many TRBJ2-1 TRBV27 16 CASSPWTSGRNDEQFF TGTGCCAGCAGTCCTTGGACTAGCGGGAGGAACGATGAGCAGTTCTTC
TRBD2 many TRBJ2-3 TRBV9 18 CASSVETSGGSWADTQYF TGTGCCAGCAGCGTAGAAACTAGCGGGGGGTCTTGGGCAGATACGCAGTATTTT
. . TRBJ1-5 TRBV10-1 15 CASSESVGDNKTQNF TGCGCCAGCAGTGAGTCGGTGGGGGACAATAAGACCCAGAATTTT
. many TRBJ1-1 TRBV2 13 CASSDTRETEAFF TGTGCCAGCAGTGATACCAGAGAAACTGAAGCTTTCTTT
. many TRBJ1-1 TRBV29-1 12 CSVERGPEAAFF TGCAGCGTTGAAAGGGGCCCCGAAGCAGCTTTCTTT
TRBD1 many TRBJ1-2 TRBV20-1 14 CSASRDRRNYGYTF TGCAGTGCTAGCCGGGACAGGCGGAACTATGGCTACACCTTC
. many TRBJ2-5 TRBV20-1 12 CSAELASETQYF TGCAGTGCTGAACTAGCATCGGAGACCCAGTACTTC
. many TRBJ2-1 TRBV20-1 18 CSASARAAGAGSHNEQFF TGCAGTGCCTCGGCTAGAGCCGCAGGGGCGGGGTCGCACAATGAGCAGTTCTTC
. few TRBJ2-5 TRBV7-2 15 CASSLYTGYQETQYF TGTGCCAGCAGCCTCTACACGGGGTACCAAGAGACCCAGTACTTC
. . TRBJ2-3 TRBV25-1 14 CASSASDSADTQYF TGTGCCAGCAGTGCCTCGGACTCAGCAGATACGCAGTATTTT
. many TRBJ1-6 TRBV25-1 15 CASSEWGRDNSPLHF TGTGCCAGCAGTGAATGGGGGCGGGATAATTCACCCCTCCACTTT
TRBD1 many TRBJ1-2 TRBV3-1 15 CASSPQGQTGYGYTF TGTGCCAGCAGCCCCCAGGGACAGACCGGCTATGGCTACACCTTC
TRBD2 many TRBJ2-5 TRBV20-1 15 CSARLGGGSQETQYF TGCAGTGCTAGACTTGGGGGGGGGTCTCAAGAGACCCAGTACTTC
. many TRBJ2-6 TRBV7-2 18 CASSPGLGLSSGANVLTF TGTGCCAGCAGCCCAGGACTGGGACTCAGCTCTGGGGCCAACGTCCTGACTTTC
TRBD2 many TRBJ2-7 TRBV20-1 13 CSASPGLTYEQYF TGCAGTGCTAGTCCGGGACTAACCTACGAGCAGTACTTC
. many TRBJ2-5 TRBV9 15 CASSVATGYQETQYF TGTGCCAGCAGCGTAGCAACAGGATACCAAGAGACCCAGTACTTC
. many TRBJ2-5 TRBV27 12 CASRRGSETQYF TGTGCCAGCAGGAGGGGTTCAGAGACCCAGTACTTC
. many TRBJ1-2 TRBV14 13 CASSQITDYGYTF TGTGCCAGCAGCCAAATCACGGACTATGGCTACACCTTC
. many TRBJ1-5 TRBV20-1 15 CSASPGGARNQPQHF TGCAGTGCTAGCCCCGGGGGGGCTCGGAATCAGCCCCAGCATTTT
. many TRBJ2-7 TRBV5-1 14 CASSLEDSFYEQYF TGCGCCAGCAGCTTGGAGGACTCTTTCTACGAGCAGTACTTC
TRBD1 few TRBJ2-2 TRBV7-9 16 CASPRGQGTNTGELFF TGTGCCAGCCCGCGCGGACAGGGGACGAACACCGGGGAGCTGTTTTTT
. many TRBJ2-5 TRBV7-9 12 CASSPVKGDQYF TGTGCCAGCAGCCCCGTTAAGGGGGACCAGTACTTC
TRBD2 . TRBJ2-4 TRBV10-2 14 CASSESLAGGRLNF TGCGCCAGCAGTGAGTCCTTAGCGGGGGGGCGATTGAACTTC
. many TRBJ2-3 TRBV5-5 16 CASSLDNSYNTDTQYF TGTGCCAGCAGCTTGGACAACAGCTACAACACAGATACGCAGTATTTT
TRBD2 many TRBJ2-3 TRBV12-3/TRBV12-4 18 CASSSQVRASGGPDTQYF TGTGCCAGCAGTTCGCAAGTCCGGGCTAGCGGGGGGCCTGATACGCAGTATTTT
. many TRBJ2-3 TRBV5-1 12 CASSTRTDTQYF TGCGCCAGCAGCACCCGCACAGATACGCAGTATTTT
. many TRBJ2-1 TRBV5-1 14 CASSLVPRPDEQFF TGCGCCAGCAGCTTGGTCCCACGTCCGGATGAGCAGTTCTTC
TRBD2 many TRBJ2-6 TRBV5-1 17 CASSRGGHRSGANVLTF TGCGCCAGCAGCCGGGGAGGGCACCGCTCTGGGGCCAACGTCCTGACTTTC
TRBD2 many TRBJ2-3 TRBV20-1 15 CSAREGTSGADTQYF TGCAGTGCTAGAGAAGGTACTAGCGGGGCGGATACGCAGTATTTT
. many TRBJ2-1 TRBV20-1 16 CSASQALAPPYNEQFF TGCAGTGCTAGCCAGGCCCTAGCACCTCCCTACAATGAGCAGTTCTTC
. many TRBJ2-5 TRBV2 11 CASSPSGTQYF TGTGCCAGCAGTCCCTCGGGGACCCAGTACTTC
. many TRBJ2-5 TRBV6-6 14 CASSQTEYQETQYF TGTGCCAGCAGTCAGACAGAGTACCAAGAGACCCAGTACTTC
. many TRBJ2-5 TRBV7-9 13 CASSPRGPETQYF TGTGCCAGCAGCCCCAGGGGACCGGAGACCCAGTACTTC
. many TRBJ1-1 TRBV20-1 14 CSATRPGMNTEAFF TGCAGTGCTACTCGCCCAGGGATGAACACTGAAGCTTTCTTT
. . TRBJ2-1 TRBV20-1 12 CSTDSSINEQFF TGCAGTACAGACAGTAGCATCAATGAGCAGTTCTTC
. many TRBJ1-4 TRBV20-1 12 CSARHPGEKLFF TGCAGTGCTAGACACCCAGGGGAAAAACTGTTTTTT